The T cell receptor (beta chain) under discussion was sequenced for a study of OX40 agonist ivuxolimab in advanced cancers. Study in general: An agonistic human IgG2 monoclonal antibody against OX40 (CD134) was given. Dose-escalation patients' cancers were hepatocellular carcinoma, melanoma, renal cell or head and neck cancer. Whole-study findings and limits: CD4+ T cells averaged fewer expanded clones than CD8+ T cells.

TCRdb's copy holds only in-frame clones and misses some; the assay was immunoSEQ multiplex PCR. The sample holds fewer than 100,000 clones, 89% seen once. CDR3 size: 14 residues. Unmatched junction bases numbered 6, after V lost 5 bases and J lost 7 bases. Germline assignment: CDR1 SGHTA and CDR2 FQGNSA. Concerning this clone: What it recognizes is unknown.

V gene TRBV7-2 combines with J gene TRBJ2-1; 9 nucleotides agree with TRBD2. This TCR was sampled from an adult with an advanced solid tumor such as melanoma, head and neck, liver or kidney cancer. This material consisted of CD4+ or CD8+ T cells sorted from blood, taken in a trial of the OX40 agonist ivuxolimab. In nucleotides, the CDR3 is TGTGCCAGCAGCCTCTTAGCGGGAGTAAATGAGCAGTTCTTC. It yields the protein CASSLLAGVNEQFF.